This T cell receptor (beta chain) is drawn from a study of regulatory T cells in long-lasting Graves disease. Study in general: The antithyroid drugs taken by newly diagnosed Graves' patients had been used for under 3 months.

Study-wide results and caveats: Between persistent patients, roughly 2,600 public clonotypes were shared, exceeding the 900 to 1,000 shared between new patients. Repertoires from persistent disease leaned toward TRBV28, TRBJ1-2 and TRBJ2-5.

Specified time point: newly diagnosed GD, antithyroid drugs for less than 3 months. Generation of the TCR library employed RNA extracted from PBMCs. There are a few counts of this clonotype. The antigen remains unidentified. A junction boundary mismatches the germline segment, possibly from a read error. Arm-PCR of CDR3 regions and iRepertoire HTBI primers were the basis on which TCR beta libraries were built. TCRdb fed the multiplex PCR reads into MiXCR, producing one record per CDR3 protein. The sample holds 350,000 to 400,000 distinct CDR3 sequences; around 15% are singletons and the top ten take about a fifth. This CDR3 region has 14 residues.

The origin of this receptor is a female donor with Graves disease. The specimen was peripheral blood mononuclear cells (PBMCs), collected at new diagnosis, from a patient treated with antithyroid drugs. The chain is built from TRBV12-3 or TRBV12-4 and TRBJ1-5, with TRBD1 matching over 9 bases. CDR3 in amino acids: CAGSMDRGNQPQHF. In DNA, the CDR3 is TGTGCCGGCAGCATGGACAGGGGAAATCAGCCCCAGCATTTT.